Below, 12 T cell receptor beta chains from the same sample are listed, as sequenced in a study of cytomegalovirus exposure and HLA in healthy donors. Primers included in the PCR were 60 Vbeta and 13 Jbeta primers. The table came from immunoSEQ multiplex PCR; TCRdb's copy has only in-frame clones and leaves some out. The sample lists around 160,000 clones; approximately 85% were seen once. Sequenced sample: PBMCs. These receptor sequences come from a man younger than 35 in good health and CMV-seropositive.

The chain combines TRBV6-6 with TRBJ2-5, with 8 bases aligning to TRBD2. Trimming removed 8 bases from V and 4 bases from J; junction bases left unmatched: 6. Per the germline V gene, CDR1 is MNHNY and CDR2 is SVGAGI (reference sequence). This CDR3 spans 13 amino acids. The CDR3, as DNA: TGTGCCAGCGGCCCCCGGGGGGGAGAGACCCAGTACTTC. It translates to CASGPRGGETQYF.

V usage is TRBV27 and J usage is TRBJ2-5; D is possibly TRBD1 (5 bases). V lost 5 bases and J lost 4, with 11 bases in between. From germline, CDR1 is MNHEY and CDR2 SMNVEV (reference sequence). This CDR3 comprises 13 residues. CDR3 sequence reads: CASSKRRGETQYF. The DNA for the CDR3 is TGTGCCAGCAGTAAAAGAAGGGGAGAGACCCAGTACTTC.

This clone was seen a single time. The chain joins TRBV6-1 to TRBJ2-3; 8 positions match TRBD2. The V gene's germline CDR1 is MNHNS and CDR2 SASEGT. The CDR3 is 20 amino acids. Losses at the gene ends were 1 base for V and 2 bases for J; bases not matched to a gene: 17. CDR3 sequence reads: CASSEGSWRGANPYTDTQYF. The CDR3 DNA reads as TGTGCCAGCAGTGAAGGAAGTTGGCGGGGGGCAAATCCGTACACAGATACGCAGTATTTT.

The rearrangement links TRBV5-1 to TRBJ2-1; perhaps TRBD1 as D (6 bases). The germline V gene has CDR1 SGHRS and CDR2 YFSETQ. V was shortened by 0 bases and J by 6 bases, with 7 bases between the two germline ends. The CDR3 loop spans 13 amino acids. CDR3 sequence (DNA): TGCGCCAGCAGCTTGGCCAGGGGCAATGAGCAGTTCTTC. It yields the protein CASSLARGNEQFF.

This clone was recorded a few times. The rearrangement uses TRBV5-5 and TRBJ1-4; 9 nucleotides line up with TRBD1. The CDR3 is 15 residues long. The germline V gene has CDR1 SGHKS and CDR2 YYEKEE (reference sequence). J was trimmed by 5 bases and V by 2 bases; bases with no gene match: 4. CDR3 protein: CASSFGGQGNEKLFF. For the CDR3, the DNA is TGTGCCAGCAGCTTTGGTGGACAGGGGAATGAAAAACTGTTTTTT. Based on the CDR3 plus reference TRBV5-5 and TRBJ1-4, the full variable domain is DAGVTQSPTHLIKTRGQQVTLRCSPISGHKSVSWYQQVLGQGPQFIFQYYEKEERGRGNFPDRFSARQFPNYSSELNVNALLLGDSALYLCASSFGGQGNEKLFFGSGTQLSVL.

The genes are TRBV6-5 and TRBJ2-3; no clear D. The CDR3 contains 16 residues. The V and J ends lost 0 bases and 2 bases respectively, with 12 bases between them. The germline gives CDR1 MNHEY, CDR2 SVGAGI. Here the CDR3 reads CASSYSFAGHTDTQYF. In DNA form, the CDR3 reads TGTGCCAGCAGTTACTCTTTCGCAGGCCACACAGATACGCAGTATTTT.

The chain recombines TRBV30 with TRBJ1-1, with D unclear. Deletions cut 2 bases from V and 4 bases from J, with 5 bases between. The CDR3 is made up of 11 amino acids. Germline V CDR1 and CDR2: GTSNPN, SVGIG (reference sequence). Here the CDR3 DNA reads TGTGCCTGGAGTATGGCCACTGAAGCTTTCTTT. Translating gives CAWSMATEAFF.

V and J are TRBV9 and TRBJ1-1, with a possible D match to TRBD1 (5 bases). V gave up 2 bases and J gave up 3 bases, with 11 bases separating them. The germline gives CDR1 SGDLS, CDR2 YYNGEE. This CDR3 has 14 residues. Here the CDR3 reads CASSVGGEYTEAFF. CDR3 DNA: TGTGCCAGCAGCGTGGGAGGGGAGTACACTGAAGCTTTCTTT.

This chain connects TRBV5-1 to TRBJ2-1; 7 nucleotides align to TRBD1. The CDR3 loop spans 15 amino acids. Trimming took 4 bases from V and 0 from J; bases not matched to a gene: 4. Germline assignment: CDR1 SGHRS and CDR2 YFSETQ. CDR3 DNA: TGCGCCAGCAGCGTCCGGGACAGCTCCTACAATGAGCAGTTCTTC. It is translated as CASSVRDSSYNEQFF.

J is TRBJ1-6 and V is TRBV7-2, with D perhaps matching TRBD1 (5 bases). The V end lost 5 bases, the J end lost 9 bases, and 20 bases lay between the germline ends. The CDR3 extends over 16 amino acids. Looked up from germline, CDR1 is SGHTA and CDR2 is FQGNSA. The CDR3 nucleotides read TGTGCCAGCAGCACAAGCTCGGGGGGACTTCGTTCACCCCTCCACTTT. Translating gives CASSTSSGGLRSPLHF.

The rearrangement joins TRBV4-1 to TRBJ2-1; D is uncertain. With 3 bases removed from V and 9 bases from J, the gap between germline ends came to 9 bases. Germline V gene sequence: CDR1 MGHRA, CDR2 YSYEKL. The CDR3 contains 12 residues. CDR3 region: CASSQSLSEQFF. CDR3 in DNA: TGCGCCAGCAGCCAGAGTCTAAGTGAGCAGTTCTTC.

The chain couples TRBV7-2 to TRBJ1-6; D possibly corresponds to TRBD1 (6 bases). Germline V lookup: CDR1 SGHTA, CDR2 FQGNSA. The germline V and J ends were trimmed by 3 bases and 10 bases, with 13 bases remaining between them. The CDR3 spans 14 residues. In DNA, the CDR3 is TGTGCCAGCAGCTTCGGCAGGGGTGCGTCACCCCTCCACTTT. As protein: CASSFGRGASPLHF.